What follows are 24 T cell receptor beta chains derived from one specimen sequenced in a study of shared clonotypes between healthy human individuals. Clones were read by immunoSEQ multiplex PCR, and TCRdb kept only the in-frame ones, dropping some. Of approximately 720,000 clones in the sample, about 78% were seen once. Material: memory CD4+ T cells sorted from blood. Subset defined: CD45RA-negative fraction. Source of these receptors: a woman younger than 45 in good health.

This chain links TRBV11-2 with TRBJ1-2; D is possibly TRBD1 (6 bases). V lost 5 bases to trimming and J lost 9 bases, with 10 bases between them. The CDR3 is made up of 11 amino acids. Germline V gene data show CDR1 as SGHAT and CDR2 as FQNNGV. The CDR3 nucleotides are TGTGCCAGCAGCGGCAGGGGTAGCTACACCTTC. Amino acids: CASSGRGSYTF.

The chain has TRBV20-1 and TRBJ1-4; D is possibly TRBD1 (5 bases). This CDR3 has 11 residues. CDR1 and CDR2 (germline): DFQATT, SNEGSKA (reference sequence). Trimming took 8 bases from V and 6 from J, leaving 10 bases between them. The DNA of the CDR3 is TGCAGTCTGGCGGGGGATGAAAAACTGTTTTTT. The encoded protein is CSLAGDEKLFF.

The chain joins TRBV28 to TRBJ1-4; no reliable D call. The CDR3 is 14 amino acids. CDR1 is MDHEN, CDR2 SYDVKM, per germline. V was cut by 3 bases and J by 7 bases, with 12 bases left in between. The CDR3 coding sequence is TGTGCCAGCAGTTTGGAAGGGCTTACTGAAAAACTGTTTTTT. Its translation is CASSLEGLTEKLFF. Filled out from reference TRBV28 and TRBJ1-4, the complete variable domain reads DVKVTQSSRYLVKRTGEKVFLECVQDMDHENMFWYRQDPGLGLRLIYFSYDVKMKEKGDIPEGYSVSREKKERFSLILESASTNQTSMYLCASSLEGLTEKLFFGSGTQLSVL.

This clone showed up just a few times. Other nucleotide sequences from this sample produce the same CDR3. This chain links TRBV2 with TRBJ1-2; no clear D gene. The CDR3 loop spans 14 amino acids. Germline V lookup: CDR1 SNHLY, CDR2 FYNNEI. V lost 2 bases and J lost 0, with 7 bases in between. The CDR3 sequence is CASSERGSNYGYTF. For the CDR3, the DNA is TGTGCCAGCAGTGAACGCGGTTCTAACTATGGCTACACCTTC.

This clone turned up a few times. This chain connects TRBV29-1 to TRBJ1-2; D perhaps matches TRBD1 (6 bases). The V end was cut by 7 bases, the J end by 3 bases, with 12 bases between. CDR3 length: 12 residues. CDR1 and CDR2 from the germline V gene are SQVTM and ANQGSEA. The CDR3: CSADDRHYGYTF. CDR3 DNA sequence: TGCAGCGCCGACGACAGGCACTATGGCTACACCTTC.

At least ten counts were recorded for this clone. The rearrangement uses TRBV7-2 and TRBJ2-3; D uncertain. CDR1 SGHTA and CDR2 FQGNSA come from the germline V gene. The CDR3 contains 14 residues. V was pared by 4 bases and J by 1 base, with 9 bases between. In DNA form, the CDR3 reads TGTGCCAGCAGCTCTTACTTGGGCACAGATACGCAGTATTTT. Translated, it gives CASSSYLGTDTQYF. Looking up the rest from reference TRBV7-2 and TRBJ2-3 gives the full variable domain: GAGVSQSPSNKVTEKGKDVELRCDPISGHTALYWYRQSLGQGLEFLIYFQGNSAPDKSGLPSDRFSAERTGGSVSTLTIQRTQQEDSAVYLCASSSYLGTDTQYFGPGTRLTVL.

V is TRBV6-6 and J is TRBJ2-7, with D perhaps TRBD2 (6 bases). Germline CDR1 and CDR2: MNHNY and SVGAGI (reference sequence). V dropped 7 bases and J dropped 4 bases, with 11 bases sitting between them. CDR3 length: 12 residues. In DNA, the CDR3 is TGTGCCAGCACCGAAGGGAGGTACGAGCAGTACTTC. It codes for CASTEGRYEQYF.

The chain has TRBV6-6 and TRBJ2-5; TRBD2 might be the D (5 bases). Per germline, CDR1 MNHNY and CDR2 SVGAGI (reference sequence). Trimming shortened V by 5 bases and J by 5 bases, and 21 bases separated the two germline ends. This CDR3 has 16 residues. CDR3 sequence (DNA): TGTGCCAGCAGTCTCCAGTCACTAGGGTTGTCGGAGACCCAGTACTTC. This gives the protein CASSLQSLGLSETQYF.

The chain employs TRBV5-1 and TRBJ1-4; 7 nucleotides match TRBD1. The CDR3 covers 17 residues. The junction had 12 bases not matched to a gene; V was cut back by 2 bases and J by 5 bases. Per the germline V gene, CDR1 is SGHRS and CDR2 is YFSETQ. The CDR3 is CASSLRQTGALNEKLFF. CDR3 bases: TGCGCCAGCAGCTTACGTCAAACAGGGGCCTTAAATGAAAAACTGTTTTTT.

V usage is TRBV28 and J usage is TRBJ2-1; a weak D match, TRBD1 (5 bases). This CDR3 has 15 amino acids. The V end was cut by 8 bases, the J end by 5 bases, with 19 bases between. Germline V CDR1 and CDR2: MDHEN, SYDVKM. CDR3 sequence (DNA): TGTGCCAGCGTGGTAGGGGTTGAAAGTCACAATGAGCAGTTCTTC. It codes for CASVVGVESHNEQFF.

The CDR3 sequence is CASSPGGTNYGYTF. CDR3 nucleotide sequence: TGTGCCAGCAGCCCCGGGGGCACTAACTATGGCTACACCTTC. The chain is built from TRBV5-4 and TRBJ1-2; a weak D match, TRBD1 (6 bases). Per the germline V gene, CDR1 is SGHNT and CDR2 is YYREEE (reference sequence). The CDR3 spans 14 residues. Trimming removed 4 bases from V and 0 bases from J, with 10 bases in between.

The gene calls are TRBV11-3 and TRBJ2-2, with D perhaps TRBD1 (7 bases). V lost 1 base to trimming and J lost 5 bases, with 11 bases between them. Germline-derived CDR1 and CDR2 are SGHNT and YENEEA. There are 15 residues in the CDR3. CDR3 loop: CASSLGTGGTGELFF. The CDR3 nucleotides are TGTGCCAGCAGCTTAGGGACAGGAGGGACCGGGGAGCTGTTTTTT. The variable domain in full, with the rest retrieved from reference TRBV11-3 and TRBJ2-2, is EAGVVQSPRYKIIEKKQPVAFWCNPISGHNTLYWYLQNLGQGPELLIRYENEEAVDDSQLPKDRFSAERLKGVDSTLKIQPAELGDSAVYLCASSLGTGGTGELFFGEGSRLTVL.

The gene calls are TRBV5-1 and TRBJ2-1, with 12 bases that match TRBD2. The germline V gene encodes CDR1 SGHRS and CDR2 YFSETQ. Losses at the gene ends were 3 bases for V and 4 bases for J; bases not matched to a gene: 11. This CDR3 is built from 18 residues. The DNA for the CDR3 is TGCGCCAGCAGCTATATGAGTATGGGGACTAGCGGGTACAATGAGCAGTTCTTC. It translates to CASSYMSMGTSGYNEQFF.

V gene TRBV5-6 combines with J gene TRBJ1-4; 7 bases fit TRBD1. CDR3 length: 14 residues. With V trimmed by 0 bases and J by 7 bases, 3 bases remained unmatched. CDR1 and CDR2 (germline): SGHDT, YYEEEE. The DNA for the CDR3 is TGTGCCAGCAGCTTGGCAGGGGGTGGTGAAAAACTGTTTTTT. The encoded protein is CASSLAGGGEKLFF. Looking up the rest from reference TRBV5-6 and TRBJ1-4 gives the full variable domain: DAGVTQSPTHLIKTRGQQVTLRCSPKSGHDTVSWYQQALGQGPQFIFQYYEEEERQRGNFPDRFSGHQFPNYSSELNVNALLLGDSALYLCASSLAGGGEKLFFGSGTQLSVL.

Details on this clone: Other DNA sequences of this sample code for an identical CDR3. The CDR3 sequence is CSVGSYNEQFF. CDR3 DNA sequence: TGCAGCGTTGGATCCTACAATGAGCAGTTCTTC. The rearrangement joins TRBV29-1 to TRBJ2-1; D call uncertain. V was pared by 4 bases and J by 1 base, with 2 bases between. This CDR3 spans 11 amino acids. Germline CDR1 reads SQVTM; CDR2 reads ANQGSEA.

This clone was detected only once. The V call is TRBV20-1, the J call TRBJ2-7, with TRBD1 as a possible D gene (5 bases). The length of the CDR3 is 11 residues. V lost 5 bases and J 3 bases, leaving 8 bases between the germline ends. CDR1 and CDR2 (germline): DFQATT, SNEGSKA (reference sequence). CDR3 coding DNA: TGCAGTGCTCCCGGACACTACGAGCAGTACTTC. The encoded protein is CSAPGHYEQYF.

The chain recombines TRBV28 with TRBJ2-7, with D perhaps being TRBD1 or TRBD2 (6 bases each). Trimming took 6 bases from V and 0 from J, leaving 18 bases between them. CDR1 is MDHEN and CDR2 is SYDVKM in the germline V gene. The length of the CDR3 is 16 residues. The CDR3 DNA sequence: TGTGCCAGCAGCCGTGGATGGGGGGCGATCTCCTACGAGCAGTACTTC. This encodes CASSRGWGAISYEQYF.

The chain carries TRBV28 and TRBJ2-5; 8 bases align to TRBD1. The germline CDR1 and CDR2 sequences are MDHEN and SYDVKM. CDR3 length: 15 amino acids. J lost 10 bases, V lost 4 bases, and 14 bases had no gene match. CDR3 sequence: CASSSTGAPLRVQYF. In DNA form, the CDR3 reads TGTGCCAGCAGTTCGACAGGGGCCCCTCTAAGAGTCCAGTACTTC.

This clone was counted once. J is TRBJ2-7 and V is TRBV5-4; D might be TRBD2 (6 bases). V dropped 0 bases and J dropped 3 bases, with 13 bases sitting between them. Germline CDR1 and CDR2: SGHNT and YYREEE (reference sequence). The CDR3 is 15 residues long. The CDR3 is CASSLAGGNHYEQYF. The CDR3 DNA follows: TGTGCCAGCAGCTTGGCCGGCGGGAACCACTACGAGCAGTACTTC.

The chain has TRBV29-1 and TRBJ2-5, with TRBD1 as a possible D gene (6 bases). Germline V gene sequence: CDR1 SQVTM, CDR2 ANQGSEA. This CDR3 contains 13 residues. V was clipped by 6 bases and J by 2 bases, with 13 bases between them. The CDR3 region is CSVRRDIQETQYF. The CDR3 nucleotides are TGCAGCGTGAGACGGGACATTCAAGAGACCCAGTACTTC.

V is TRBV5-1 and J is TRBJ1-4; the D gene is possibly TRBD1 (5 bases). The V and J ends lost 2 bases and 8 bases respectively, with 10 bases between them. CDR1 and CDR2 from the germline V gene are SGHRS and YFSETQ. CDR3 length: 13 amino acids. This CDR3 reads CASSLGVAEKLFF. CDR3 DNA sequence: TGCGCCAGCAGCTTAGGGGTTGCGGAAAAACTGTTTTTT.

V and J are TRBV29-1 and TRBJ2-1; D gene unclear. Germline CDR1 reads SQVTM; CDR2 reads ANQGSEA. The CDR3 totals 15 residues. The V end was cut by 5 bases, the J end by 1 base, with 15 bases between. CDR3 DNA sequence: TGCAGCGTTTTAAACGCTCCACTTTCCTACAATGAGCAGTTCTTC. Translated: CSVLNAPLSYNEQFF.

The chain is built from TRBV18 and TRBJ2-7; 7 bases are shared with TRBD1. The germline V gene encodes CDR1 KGHSH and CDR2 LQKENI. With V trimmed by 3 bases and J by 5 bases, 16 bases remained unmatched. This CDR3 spans 17 amino acids. CDR3 coding DNA: TGTGCCAGCTCACCTTCCTCCAGGACAGGAGCTTACAACGAGCAGTACTTC. This codes for CASSPSSRTGAYNEQYF.

The rearrangement joins TRBV7-9 to TRBJ2-7; 7 bases line up with TRBD2. The CDR3 loop spans 16 amino acids. V lost 5 bases, J lost 1 base, and 11 bases stayed unmatched. CDR1 SEHNR and CDR2 FQNEAQ come from the germline V gene (reference sequence). This CDR3 reads CASSHLRGRESYEQYF. In nucleotides, the CDR3 is TGTGCCAGCAGCCACCTTCGCGGGCGGGAGTCCTACGAGCAGTACTTC.